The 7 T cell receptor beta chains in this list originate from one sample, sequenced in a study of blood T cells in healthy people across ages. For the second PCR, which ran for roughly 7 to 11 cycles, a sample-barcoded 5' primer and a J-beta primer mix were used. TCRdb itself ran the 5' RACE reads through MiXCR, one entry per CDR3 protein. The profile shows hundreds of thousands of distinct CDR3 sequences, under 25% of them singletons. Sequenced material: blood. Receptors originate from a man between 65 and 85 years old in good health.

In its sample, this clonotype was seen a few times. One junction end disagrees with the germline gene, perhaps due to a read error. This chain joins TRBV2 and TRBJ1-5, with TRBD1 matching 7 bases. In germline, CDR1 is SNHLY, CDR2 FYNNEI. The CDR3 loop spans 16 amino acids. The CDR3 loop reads CASSRDVAGGNQPQHF. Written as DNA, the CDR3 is TGTGCCAGCAGTCGAGATGTTGCAGGGGGTAATCAACCCCAGCATTTT.

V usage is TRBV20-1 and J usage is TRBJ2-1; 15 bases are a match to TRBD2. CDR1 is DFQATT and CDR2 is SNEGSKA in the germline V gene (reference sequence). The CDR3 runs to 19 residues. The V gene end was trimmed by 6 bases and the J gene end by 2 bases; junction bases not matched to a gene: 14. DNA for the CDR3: TGCAGTGCCCCTCCAGGGGGAGGACTAGCGGGAGGGCCCTACAATGAGCAGTTCTTC. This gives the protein CSAPPGGGLAGGPYNEQFF.

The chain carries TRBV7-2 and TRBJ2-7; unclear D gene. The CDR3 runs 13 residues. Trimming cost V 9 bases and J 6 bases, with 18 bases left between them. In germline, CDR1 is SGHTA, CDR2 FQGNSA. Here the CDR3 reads CARKNFIDFEQYF. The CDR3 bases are TGTGCCAGGAAGAACTTCATAGACTTCGAGCAGTACTTC.

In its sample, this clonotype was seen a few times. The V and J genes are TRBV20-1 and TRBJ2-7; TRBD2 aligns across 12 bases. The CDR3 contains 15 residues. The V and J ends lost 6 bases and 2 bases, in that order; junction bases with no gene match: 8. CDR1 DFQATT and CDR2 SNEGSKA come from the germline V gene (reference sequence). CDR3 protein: CSAGTSGSGTYEQYF. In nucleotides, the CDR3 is TGCAGTGCGGGGACTAGCGGGTCCGGTACCTACGAGCAGTACTTC.

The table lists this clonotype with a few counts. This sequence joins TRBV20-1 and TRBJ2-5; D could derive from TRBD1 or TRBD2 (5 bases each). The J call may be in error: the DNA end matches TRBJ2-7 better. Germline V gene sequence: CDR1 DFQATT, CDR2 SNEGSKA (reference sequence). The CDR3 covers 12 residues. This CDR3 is CSAGDRTYEQYF. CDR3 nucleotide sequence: TGCAGTGCTGGGGACCGAACCTACGAGCAGTACTTC.

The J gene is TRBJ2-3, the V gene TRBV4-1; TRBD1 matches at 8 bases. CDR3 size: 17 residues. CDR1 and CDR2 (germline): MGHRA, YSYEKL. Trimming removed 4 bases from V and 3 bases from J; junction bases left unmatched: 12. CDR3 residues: CASSPLWTGYSTDTQYF. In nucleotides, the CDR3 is TGCGCCAGCAGCCCCCTATGGACAGGGTATAGTACAGATACGCAGTATTTT.

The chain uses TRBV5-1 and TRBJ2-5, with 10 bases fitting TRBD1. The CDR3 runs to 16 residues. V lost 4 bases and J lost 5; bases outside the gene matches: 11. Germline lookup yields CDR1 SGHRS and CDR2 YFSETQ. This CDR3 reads CASSESTGTGVETQYF. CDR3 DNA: TGCGCCAGCAGCGAGAGCACCGGGACAGGGGTTGAGACCCAGTACTTC.